These 16 T cell receptor beta chains came from one sample sequenced in a study of T cell changes during pregnancy in multiple sclerosis. Data came from immunoSEQ multiplex PCR; TCRdb stores just in-frame clones and leaves some out. Of about 45,000 clones in the sample, about 95% were seen once. This specimen consisted of peripheral blood, obtained in the second trimester of pregnancy. Receptor source: a female donor with multiple sclerosis, enrolled in a pregnancy study.

This chain connects TRBV7-3 to TRBJ2-5; D possibly corresponds to TRBD1 (6 bases). Germline V CDR1 and CDR2: SGHTA, FQGTGA. This CDR3 comprises 14 residues. V shed 1 base and J shed 5 bases, with 11 bases lying between them. This CDR3 is CASSLIGQGETQYF. The CDR3 coding sequence is TGTGCCAGCAGCTTAATCGGGCAGGGGGAGACCCAGTACTTC.

The V gene is TRBV28, the J gene TRBJ2-5; the match to TRBD2 covers 7 bases. CDR1 is MDHEN and CDR2 is SYDVKM in the germline V gene. V shed 8 bases and J 4 bases; nucleotides not matched to a gene: 16. CDR3 length equals 16 residues. CDR3 amino acids: CASPPRVGGSSETQYF. The CDR3 coding sequence is TGTGCCAGCCCCCCGCGGGTGGGGGGGTCCTCAGAGACCCAGTACTTC.

The genes are TRBV27 and TRBJ2-3, with unresolved D. Germline V gene lookup returns CDR1 MNHEY and CDR2 SMNVEV (reference sequence). This CDR3 has 14 amino acids. V was cut by 5 bases and J by 6 bases, with 15 bases left in between. This chain's CDR3 is CASSPPPGRDTQYF. Written as DNA, the CDR3 is TGTGCCAGCAGTCCTCCCCCCGGTCGCGATACGCAGTATTTT.

The V call is TRBV9, the J call TRBJ2-7; 8 bases align to TRBD2. The V gene's germline CDR1 is SGDLS and CDR2 YYNGEE. The CDR3 contains 15 residues. Trimming at V came to 3 bases and at J to 2 bases, leaving 7 bases not matched to a gene. The CDR3: CASSESGGYAYEQYF. The CDR3 nucleotides read TGTGCCAGCAGCGAAAGCGGGGGCTATGCCTACGAGCAGTACTTC.

The rearrangement uses TRBV4-3 and TRBJ2-4; D is perhaps TRBD1 (6 bases). V gave up 3 bases and J gave up 8 bases, with 14 bases separating them. The CDR3 covers 14 residues. Germline CDR1 is LGHNA and CDR2 is YSLEER. CDR3 protein: CASSQGTYPDIQYF. The CDR3 DNA sequence: TGCGCCAGCAGCCAGGGGACATACCCGGACATTCAGTACTTC.

The chain carries TRBV7-9 and TRBJ2-2, with D possibly matching TRBD2 (5 bases). Germline CDR1 SEHNR, CDR2 FQNEAQ (reference sequence). The CDR3 spans 14 residues. V dropped 7 bases and J dropped 5 bases, with 14 bases sitting between them. The CDR3 spells CASTLLDGTGELFF. DNA for the CDR3: TGTGCCAGCACCCTACTAGACGGAACCGGGGAGCTGTTTTTT.

This chain connects TRBV27 to TRBJ1-1; D perhaps matches TRBD1 (5 bases). The germline V and J ends were trimmed by 3 bases and 3 bases, with 14 bases remaining between them. The germline CDR1 and CDR2 sequences are MNHEY and SMNVEV (reference sequence). The CDR3 contains 15 residues. The CDR3 DNA sequence: TGTGCCAGCAGTTTCCTCAGGGATCTTCACACTGAAGCTTTCTTT. Protein sequence: CASSFLRDLHTEAFF.

V gene TRBV2 combines with J gene TRBJ1-5, with 9 bases that match TRBD1. V shed 5 bases and J 2 bases; nucleotides not matched to a gene: 1. The germline V gene encodes CDR1 SNHLY and CDR2 FYNNEI. CDR3 length equals 14 residues. CDR3 loop: CASSRTGGNQPQHF. The CDR3 coding sequence is TGTGCCAGCAGTCGGACAGGGGGCAATCAGCCCCAGCATTTT.

This clone was seen only once. V gene TRBV10-1 combines with J gene TRBJ1-5; TRBD1 aligns across 12 bases. The V and J ends lost 8 bases and 2 bases, in that order; junction bases with no gene match: 16. The CDR3 extends over 19 amino acids. Germline values: CDR1 WNHNN, CDR2 SYGVQD (reference sequence). The CDR3 loop reads CASGVKPGQGAIGNQPQHF. DNA for the CDR3: TGCGCCAGCGGGGTGAAGCCGGGACAGGGGGCGATTGGCAATCAGCCCCAGCATTTT.

The chain combines TRBV9 with TRBJ1-1; 8 bases match TRBD1. Germline lookup yields CDR1 SGDLS and CDR2 YYNGEE. CDR3 length: 15 residues. J was trimmed by 6 bases and V by 4 bases; bases with no gene match: 11. CDR3 sequence: CASSTRLGQGAEAFF. Here the CDR3 DNA reads TGTGCCAGCAGCACCCGCCTTGGACAGGGCGCTGAAGCTTTCTTT.

This chain joins TRBV30 and TRBJ2-2; D may be TRBD1 (6 bases). The CDR3 is made up of 14 amino acids. V lost 0 bases and J 7 bases, leaving 12 bases between the germline ends. Looked up from germline, CDR1 is GTSNPN and CDR2 is SVGIG (reference sequence). The CDR3: CAWSVLRGHGELFF. The CDR3 DNA reads TGTGCCTGGAGTGTACTCAGGGGTCACGGGGAGCTGTTTTTT.

This clone showed up just once. This chain uses TRBV7-2 with TRBJ2-7; 9 bases are shared with TRBD1. This CDR3 is built from 15 residues. CDR1 and CDR2 (germline): SGHTA, FQGNSA. Trimming at V came to 4 bases and at J to 3 bases, leaving 7 bases not matched to a gene. CDR3 nucleotides: TGTGCCAGCAGCTATACAGGGGGCGATCGCTACGAGCAGTACTTC. Translation: CASSYTGGDRYEQYF.

The chain carries TRBV5-1 and TRBJ2-1; D gene uncertain. Trimming removed 5 bases from V and 0 bases from J, with 12 bases in between. The V gene's germline CDR1 is SGHRS and CDR2 YFSETQ. The CDR3 contains 15 residues. The CDR3 loop reads CASRSGESSYNEQFF. CDR3 coding DNA: TGCGCCAGCAGGTCCGGAGAAAGCTCCTACAATGAGCAGTTCTTC.

The chain employs TRBV2 and TRBJ2-7; TRBD1 matches at 7 bases. The CDR3 spans 13 residues. The V and J ends lost 4 bases and 5 bases, in that order; junction bases with no gene match: 5. Per the germline V gene, CDR1 is SNHLY and CDR2 is FYNNEI. This CDR3 is CASSGQGLNEQYF. The CDR3 nucleotides are TGTGCCAGCAGTGGACAGGGATTAAACGAGCAGTACTTC.

CDR3 DNA: TGTGCCAGCAGTGTTGGGACTAGCGGGACACCCTACACAGATACGCAGTATTTT. Amino acids: CASSVGTSGTPYTDTQYF. This rearrangement joins TRBV6-1 to TRBJ2-3, with TRBD2 matching over 13 bases. CDR1 MNHNS and CDR2 SASEGT come from the germline V gene. V trimming: 4 bases; J trimming: 2 bases; junction bases outside the gene matches: 9. The CDR3 extends over 18 amino acids.

The rearrangement joins TRBV28 to TRBJ2-2; 11 bases align to TRBD2. Germline trimming cut 6 bases from V and 4 bases from J; bases unmatched to any gene: 16. The V gene's germline CDR1 is MDHEN and CDR2 SYDVKM. The CDR3 is 19 amino acids. Written as DNA, the CDR3 is TGTGCCAGCAGCCACCCTTTTGAGGCTAGCGGGAGGTCCACCGGGGAGCTGTTTTTT. Translated, it gives CASSHPFEASGRSTGELFF.